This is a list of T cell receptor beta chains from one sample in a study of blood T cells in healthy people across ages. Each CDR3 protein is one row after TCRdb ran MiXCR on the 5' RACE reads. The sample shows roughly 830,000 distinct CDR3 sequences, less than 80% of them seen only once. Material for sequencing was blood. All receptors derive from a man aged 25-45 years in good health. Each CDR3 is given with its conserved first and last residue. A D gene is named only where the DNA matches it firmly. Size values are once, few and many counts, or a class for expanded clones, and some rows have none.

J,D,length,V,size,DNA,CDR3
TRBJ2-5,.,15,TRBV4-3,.,TGCGCCAGCAGCCTAGAGGGGACGCATCAAGAGACCCAGTACTTC,CASSLEGTHQETQYF
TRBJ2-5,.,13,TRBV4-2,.,TGTGCCAGCAGCCAAGATCAGGGCTGGGAGCAGTACTTC,CASSQDQGWEQYF
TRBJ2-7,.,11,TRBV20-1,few,TGCAGTGCTATTGCTTACGACGAGCAGTACTTC,CSAIAYDEQYF
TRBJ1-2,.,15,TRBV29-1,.,TGCAGCGTTGAAGAGGCGGGAACAGACAGTGATGGCTACACCTTC,CSVEEAGTDSDGYTF
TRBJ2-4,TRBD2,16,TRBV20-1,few,TGCAGTGCTCAGACCCCGGGACTAGCGGTTAAAAACATTCAGTACTTC,CSAQTPGLAVKNIQYF
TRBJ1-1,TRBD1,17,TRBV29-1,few,TGCAGCGTTGCGGGGGAGCCCGGACAGGACTGGAACACTGAAGCTTTCTTT,CSVAGEPGQDWNTEAFF
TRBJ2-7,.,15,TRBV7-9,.,TGTGCCAGCAGCTTAGTTGCAGTGACCTCCTACGAGCAGTACTTC,CASSLVAVTSYEQYF
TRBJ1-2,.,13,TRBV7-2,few,TGTGCCAGCAGCTTAGCTGGGTTCGATGGCTACACCTTC,CASSLAGFDGYTF
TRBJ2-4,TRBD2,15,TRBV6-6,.,TGTGCCAGCAGGTATCCGGGACTAGCGGAAAACATTCAGTACTTC,CASRYPGLAENIQYF
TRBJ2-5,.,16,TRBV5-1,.,TGCGCCAGCAGCTTGGGACGCAGGGAACCCCAAGAGATCCAGTACTTC,CASSLGRREPQEIQYF
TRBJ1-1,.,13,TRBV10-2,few,TGCGCCAGCACACCAGCCTCGGACACTGAAGCTTTCTTT,CASTPASDTEAFF
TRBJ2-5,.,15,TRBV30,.,TGTGCCTGGACAGGGGGAGGGGACATTCAAGAGACCCAGTACTTC,CAWTGGGDIQETQYF
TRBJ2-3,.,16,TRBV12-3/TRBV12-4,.,TGTGCCAGCAGCCCGCAGGTGGAGGGGTCTGCAGATACGCAGTATTTT,CASSPQVEGSADTQYF
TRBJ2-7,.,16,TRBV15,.,TGTGCCACCAGCAGAGATCCGAGTCCCTCCTACAATGAGCAGTACTTC,CATSRDPSPSYNEQYF
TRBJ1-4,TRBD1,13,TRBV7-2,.,TGTGCCAGCAGCTCACGACAGGGCGGAAAACTGTTTTTT,CASSSRQGGKLFF
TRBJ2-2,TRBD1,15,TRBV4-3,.,TGCGCCAGCAGCCAGGGGGGACAGGGGGACGGGGAGCTGTTTTTT,CASSQGGQGDGELFF
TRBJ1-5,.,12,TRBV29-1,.,TGCAGCGTTGAAGCTCCAAATCAGCCCCAGCATTTT,CSVEAPNQPQHF
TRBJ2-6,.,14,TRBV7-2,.,TGTGCCAGCAGCTTCGACACCCTTTCCAACGTCCTGACTTTC,CASSFDTLSNVLTF
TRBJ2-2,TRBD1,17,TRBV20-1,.,TGCAGTGCTAGAGCCTTGAGGGGGACAGGGAGCACCGGGGAGCTGTTTTTT,CSARALRGTGSTGELFF
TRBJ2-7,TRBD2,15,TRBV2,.,TGTGCCAGCGTACCAACTAGCGGGGGATACTACGAGCAGTACTTC,CASVPTSGGYYEQYF
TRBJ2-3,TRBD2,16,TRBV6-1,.,TGTGCCAGCAGTGAATTCCTAGCGGAGAGCACAGATACGCAGTATTTT,CASSEFLAESTDTQYF
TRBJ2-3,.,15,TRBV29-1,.,TGCAGCGTTGGGTTTTGGCGAGCCGAGGCAGATACGCAGTATTTT,CSVGFWRAEADTQYF
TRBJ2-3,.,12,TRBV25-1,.,TGTGCCAGCAGTGCAGGGGACGATACGCAGTATTTT,CASSAGDDTQYF
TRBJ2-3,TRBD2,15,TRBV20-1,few,TGCAGTGCTAGAGTGCCTAGCGGGGGTACAGATACGCAGTATTTT,CSARVPSGGTDTQYF
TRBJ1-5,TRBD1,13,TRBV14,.,TGTGCCACCACCGGGACAGGTAATCAGCCCCAGCATTTT,CATTGTGNQPQHF
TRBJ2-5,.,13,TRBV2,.,TGTGCCAGCAGACTTGACTTGGAAGAGACCCAGTACTTC,CASRLDLEETQYF
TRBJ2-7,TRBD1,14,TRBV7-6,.,TGTGCCAGCAGCAAGATACAGGGGTACAACGAGCAGTACTTC,CASSKIQGYNEQYF
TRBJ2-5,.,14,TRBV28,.,TGTGCCAGCAGTTTGGCAGAGAAAACCCCGACCCAGTACTTC,CASSLAEKTPTQYF
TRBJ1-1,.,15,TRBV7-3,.,TGTGCCAGCATGGGGTATGAGATAATGAACACTGAAGCTTTCTTT,CASMGYEIMNTEAFF
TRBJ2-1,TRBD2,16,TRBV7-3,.,TGTGCCAGCAGCTTAGGGGGAGCGGGGGGGGGCAATGAGCAGTTCTTC,CASSLGGAGGGNEQFF
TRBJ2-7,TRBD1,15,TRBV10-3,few,TGTGCCATCAGTGAGGGGGGACAGGGGACCCACGAGCAGTACTTC,CAISEGGQGTHEQYF
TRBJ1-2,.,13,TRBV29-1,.,TGCAGCGCCCAGACCCGATCCAACTATGGCTACACCTTC,CSAQTRSNYGYTF
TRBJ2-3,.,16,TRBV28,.,TGTGCCAGCAGTTCTCCAAGTGCCTCTAGCACAGATACGCAGTATTTT,CASSSPSASSTDTQYF
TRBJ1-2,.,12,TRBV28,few,TGTGCCAGCAGGGAGGGGAACTATGGCTACACCTTC,CASREGNYGYTF
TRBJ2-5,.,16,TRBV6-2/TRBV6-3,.,TGTGCCAGCAGTTACTCCTACGGGGAGGGACAGGAGACCCAGTACTTC,CASSYSYGEGQETQYF
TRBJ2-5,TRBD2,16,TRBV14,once,TGTGCCAGCAGCCAAGATAGGAAGGGACTAGCGGAGACCCAGTACTTC,CASSQDRKGLAETQYF
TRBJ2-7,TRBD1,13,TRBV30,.,TGTGCCTGGGGACAGGGGGGTTTGTACGAGCAGTACTTC,CAWGQGGLYEQYF
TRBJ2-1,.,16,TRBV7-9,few,TGTGCCAGCAGCTTAGAGGTACTAGAGGGAGGCAATGAGCAGTTCTTC,CASSLEVLEGGNEQFF
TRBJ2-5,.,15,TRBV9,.,TGTGCCAGCAGCCCTTTGAACAGGGAACAAGAGACCCAGTACTTC,CASSPLNREQETQYF
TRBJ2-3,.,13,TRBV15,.,TGTGCCACCAGCAGAGATTTGGAGGATACGCAGTATTTT,CATSRDLEDTQYF
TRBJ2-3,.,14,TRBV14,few,TGTGCCAGCAGCCGTTCTCGCCTCACAGATACGCAGTATTTT,CASSRSRLTDTQYF
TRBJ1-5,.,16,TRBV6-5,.,TGTGCCAGCAGTTACGGACAGCCGCTTGAAGGCCAGCCCCAGCATTTT,CASSYGQPLEGQPQHF
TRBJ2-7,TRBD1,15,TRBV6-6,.,TGTGCCAGCAGCCCCGGGACAGAACAAACCTACGAGCAGTACTTC,CASSPGTEQTYEQYF
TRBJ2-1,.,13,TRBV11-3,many,TGTGCCAGCAGCTCCAGACAGTCCCCAGAACAGTTCTTC,CASSSRQSPEQFF
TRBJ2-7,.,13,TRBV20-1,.,TGCAGTGCTAGAGTCGGGCCGCTCTGCGAGCAGTACTTC,CSARVGPLCEQYF
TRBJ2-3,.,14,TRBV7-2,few,TGTGTAACGAAGATGGGGGCTAGCACAGATACGCAGTATTTT,CVTKMGASTDTQYF
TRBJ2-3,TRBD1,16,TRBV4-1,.,TGCGCCAGCAGCCCATGGACAGGGGGCTTAAAAGATACGCAGTATTTT,CASSPWTGGLKDTQYF
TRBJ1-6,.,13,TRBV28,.,TGTGCCAGTATACCAGGGGCGGGATCACCCCTCCACTTT,CASIPGAGSPLHF
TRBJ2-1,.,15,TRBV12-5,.,TGTGCTAGTGGTTTGGAAGCTGTCGGATACAATGAGCAGTTCTTC,CASGLEAVGYNEQFF
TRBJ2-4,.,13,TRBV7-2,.,TGTGCCAGCAGCTTTCCTAGGAAAAACATTCAGTACTTC,CASSFPRKNIQYF
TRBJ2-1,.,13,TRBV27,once,TGTGCCAGCAGTTTAACAGGGACACATGAGCAGTTCTTC,CASSLTGTHEQFF
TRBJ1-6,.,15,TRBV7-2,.,TGTGCCGGCAGCCCTCGGGACACGAATAATTCACCCCTCCACTTT,CAGSPRDTNNSPLHF
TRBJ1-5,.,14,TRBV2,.,TGTGCCAGCAGTGTGATGGGAAGCAATCAGCCCCAGCATTTT,CASSVMGSNQPQHF
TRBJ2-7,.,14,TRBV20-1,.,TGCAGTGCTACCCGTCAGGGGCCGGTATACGAGCAGTACTTC,CSATRQGPVYEQYF
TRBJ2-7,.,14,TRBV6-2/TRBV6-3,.,TGTGCCAGCAGTTCTCACAGGTTCTCCTACGAGCAGTACTTC,CASSSHRFSYEQYF